This T cell receptor beta chain was profiled in a study of cytomegalovirus exposure and HLA in healthy donors. Repertoires were generated with immunoSEQ multiplex PCR, while TCRdb's copy carries only in-frame clones and drops some. Here the sample spans 150,000 to 200,000 clones, around 89% being singletons. V was clipped by 0 bases and J by 6 bases; unmatched bases: 8. CDR1 is GTSNPN and CDR2 is SVGIG in the germline V gene (reference sequence). There are 15 residues in the CDR3. The sample was PBMCs. The chain employs TRBV30 and TRBJ2-1; the match to TRBD2 covers 7 bases. This receptor was taken from a young man in good health and CMV-seronegative. The DNA of the CDR3 is TGTGCCTGGAGTGTACTCGGGGGGTCCGCCAATGAGCAGTTCTTC. It yields the protein CAWSVLGGSANEQFF.